This T cell receptor (beta chain) was recorded in a study of OX40 agonist ivuxolimab in advanced cancers. Regarding the complete study: The costimulatory receptor OX40 (CD134) was targeted by ivuxolimab, a fully human IgG2 agonistic monoclonal antibody. Partial responses were achieved by three dose-escalation patients, of whom one had hepatocellular carcinoma and two had cutaneous melanoma. In the dose-escalation cohort, around four fifths of patients were male, and the mean age was roughly 60 years, with a range of roughly 20 to 79. Patients were allowed to have had prior anti-PD-1, anti-PD-L1 or anti-CTLA-4 therapy, and 30% to 50% of the dose-escalation patients had previously received checkpoint inhibitors. Of the approximately 54 dose-escalation patients, hepatocellular carcinoma was present in about 19, melanoma in around 15, renal cell carcinoma in 9 and head and neck cancer in 9. Peripheral TCRbeta sequencing was intended to test whether TCR sequence diversity was altered and clonal T-cell expansion was caused by ivuxolimab. The paper covers the monotherapy dose-escalation part of the phase I ivuxolimab trial, which included N ≈ 50 patients. Intravenous ivuxolimab was administered to patients every 2 weeks at six dose levels: 0.01, 0.1, 0.3, 1.5, 3 and 10 mg/kg.

On the study overall, not on this receptor specifically: Which antigens the clonally expanded peripheral T cells were specific for was not determined. After ivuxolimab, expanded clones were on average more numerous among CD8+ T cells than among CD4+ T cells. Low levels of normalized T-cell clonal expansion were also shown by some nonresponding patients. At doses of 0.1 to 3.0 mg/kg, clonal expansion of both CD4+ and CD8+ blood T cells was observed from baseline to week 6. In partial responders in the 0.1-3.0 mg/kg groups, normalized peripheral clonal expansion was found to be among the lowest, especially among CD8+ T cells.

There are 14 amino acids in the CDR3, from cysteine to phenylalanine inclusive. Only the CDR3 region is kept as DNA, spanning 42 bases read in frame from base 1. CDR1 and CDR2 are read off the germline V gene (reference sequence) as PRHDT and FYEKMQ. The V end gives up 5 bases and the J end 2 bases, leaving 5 bases in the junction not matched to a gene. Details on this clone: The specificity of this receptor is unknown. Base qualities are not recorded, but no much larger clone differs from it by a single base.

Genomic DNA was extracted from sorted cells for sequencing of the TCRbeta CDR3 region. TCRbeta CDR3 regions were sequenced using the immunoSEQ Assay. TCRdb provides this immuneACCESS table in a form limited to in-frame rearrangements. Some clones are lacking; in checked studies, under half of them reflect an unresolved V gene, and why the rest are absent is not known. Counted in this sample were about 15,000 clones; more than 80% of them appeared once. Approximately 30% of the sample goes to the ten largest clones. Patients with a history of autoimmune disease or receiving systemic immunosuppression were excluded from the trial. Peripheral blood for TCR sequencing was collected from all dose cohorts at baseline, on cycle 4 day 1, and on cycle 7 day 1. Samples came from an open-label, multicenter, first-in-human phase I dose-escalation trial of ivuxolimab. Adults with locally advanced or metastatic melanoma, renal cell, hepatocellular, or head and neck squamous cell carcinoma were enrolled in the trial. CD4+ and CD8+ T cells were sorted separately from peripheral blood before TCR sequencing.

The sequence links TRBV13 to TRBJ2-7, with 8 central nucleotides matching TRBD2. The origin of this receptor is an adult with an advanced solid tumor such as melanoma, head and neck, liver or kidney cancer. The input for sequencing was CD4+ or CD8+ T cells sorted from blood, taken in a trial of the OX40 agonist ivuxolimab. The encoded CDR3 is CASSVGTSPYEQYF. The sequenced DNA is TGTGCCAGCAGCGTCGGGACTAGTCCCTACGAGCAGTACTTC.